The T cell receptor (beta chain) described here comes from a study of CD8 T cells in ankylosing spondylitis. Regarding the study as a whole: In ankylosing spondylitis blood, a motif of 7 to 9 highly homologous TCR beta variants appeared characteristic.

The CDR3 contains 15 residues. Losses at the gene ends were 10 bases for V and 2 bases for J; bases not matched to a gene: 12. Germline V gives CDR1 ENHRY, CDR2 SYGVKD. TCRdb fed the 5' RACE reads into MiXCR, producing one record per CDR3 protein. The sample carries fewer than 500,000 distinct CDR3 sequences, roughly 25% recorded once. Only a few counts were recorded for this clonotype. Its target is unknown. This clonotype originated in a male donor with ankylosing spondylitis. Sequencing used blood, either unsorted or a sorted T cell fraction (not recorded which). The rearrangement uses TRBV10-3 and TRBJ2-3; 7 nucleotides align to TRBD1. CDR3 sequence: CATGVTGSFTDTQYF. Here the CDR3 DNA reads TGTGCCACCGGTGTGACAGGGTCTTTCACAGATACGCAGTATTTT.